The 9 T cell receptor beta chains below come from one sample, sequenced in a study of identical twins. TCRdb processed the 5' RACE reads anew with MiXCR; each CDR3 protein has one entry. The sample shows some 500,000 distinct CDR3 sequences, 22% of them seen only once. These same records also appear under a second study, on T cells expressing NK-cell markers.

The specimen sequenced was CD4+ T cells sorted from blood. The receptors stem from a woman in her late teens or twenties in good health.

There are a few counts of this clonotype. The chain links TRBV12-3 or TRBV12-4 to TRBJ1-1; D is possibly TRBD1 (5 bases). The CDR3 runs 14 residues. Trimming removed 5 bases from V and 1 base from J, with 11 bases in between. CDR3 sequence: CASSNRGGNTEAFF. The DNA for the CDR3 is TGTGCCAGCAGTAATAGGGGTGGGAACACTGAAGCTTTCTTT.

The rearrangement joins TRBV20-1 to TRBJ2-1; 8 bases map to TRBD2. From germline, CDR1 is DFQATT and CDR2 SNEGSKA (reference sequence). The CDR3 contains 14 residues. After removal of 6 bases from V and 10 bases from J, the junction contained 14 bases not matched to a gene. The CDR3 is CSARGSGAESEQFF. The CDR3 nucleotides read TGCAGTGCCAGGGGTAGCGGGGCCGAGAGCGAGCAGTTCTTC.

V gene TRBV4-3 combines with J gene TRBJ2-1; 11 bases agree with TRBD2. This CDR3 has 15 amino acids. Germline assignment: CDR1 LGHNA and CDR2 YSLEER. V was clipped by 5 bases and J by 9 bases; unmatched bases: 9. The CDR3 DNA sequence: TGCGCCAGCAGCTACAGACTAGCGGGAAAGAGTGAGCAGTTCTTC. It is translated as CASSYRLAGKSEQFF.

This clonotype has a handful of counts. V and J are TRBV11-2 and TRBJ1-2; D is perhaps TRBD1 (5 bases). The CDR3 extends over 15 amino acids. CDR1 is SGHAT and CDR2 is FQNNGV in the germline V gene. Trimming pared 5 bases from V and 7 bases from J, leaving 20 bases between. For the CDR3, the DNA is TGTGCCAGCAGCCTTCCTTTGGGAGGGGACGGTGGCTACACCTTC. It translates to CASSLPLGGDGGYTF.

This clonotype was seen once. The gene calls are TRBV30 and TRBJ1-2; D is undetermined. Germline assignment: CDR1 GTSNPN and CDR2 SVGIG (reference sequence). The CDR3 covers 11 residues. The V gene lost 4 bases and the J gene lost 8 bases, with 11 bases spanning the gap. CDR3 in amino acids: CAWKTEKGYTF. The CDR3 nucleotides read TGTGCCTGGAAAACGGAGAAGGGCTACACCTTC.

This clonotype was counted between two and nine times. The chain combines TRBV7-3 with TRBJ2-1; no firm D call. This CDR3 is 16 amino acids long. The ends were cut back, 2 bases at V and 1 base at J, with 12 bases in the middle. The germline CDR1 and CDR2 sequences are SGHTA and FQGTGA. The CDR3 DNA reads as TGTGCCAGCAGCTTAGAGCAATTATGTTCCTACAATGAGCAGTTCTTC. As protein: CASSLEQLCSYNEQFF.

This clonotype occurred a few times. V gene TRBV5-1 combines with J gene TRBJ2-3; TRBD2 agrees at 8 bases. Germline assignment: CDR1 SGHRS and CDR2 YFSETQ. J was trimmed by 3 bases and V by 0 bases; bases with no gene match: 6. CDR3 length equals 16 residues. CDR3 DNA sequence: TGCGCCAGCAGCTTGGGTTCTAGCGGGTTAACAGATACGCAGTATTTT. Translating it yields CASSLGSSGLTDTQYF.

This clonotype was observed many times. The chain uses TRBV12-3 or TRBV12-4 and TRBJ1-2, with 11 bases lining up with TRBD1. This CDR3 is 15 amino acids long. V dropped 1 base and J dropped 4; count of bases not matched to a gene: 2. This CDR3 is CASSLGTGGIYGYTF. CDR3 coding DNA: TGTGCCAGCAGTTTAGGGACAGGGGGCATCTATGGCTACACCTTC.

This clonotype has just a few counts. The rearrangement links TRBV20-1 to TRBJ2-2; TRBD2 matches at 8 bases. CDR3 length: 15 residues. Germline lookup yields CDR1 DFQATT and CDR2 SNEGSKA (reference sequence). V shed 4 bases, J shed 7 bases, and the junction held 11 bases outside the gene matches. The CDR3 DNA is TGCAGTGCTACGAAGGCTGGGCTAGCGGGCGGGGAGCTGTTTTTT. Amino acid sequence: CSATKAGLAGGELFF.